Listed below are T cell receptor beta chains from one sample, sequenced in a study of shared clonotypes between healthy human individuals. The data were produced by immunoSEQ multiplex PCR, yet TCRdb's version contains in-frame clones alone and is incomplete. The repertoire holds about 2.1 million clones, around 93% seen once, with less than 2% in the top ten. Sequencing was performed on naive CD8+ T cells from PBMCs. Receptors originate from a man aged 18 to 35 in good health. Some clones in this sample may be carry-over from other donors' samples. CDR3s include the opening cysteine and the closing phenylalanine or tryptophan. The D gene is left open where the match is weak. The listing skips clone size in some rows; elsewhere it reads once, few, many or a size class.

-,TRBV27,14,TRBJ1-4,once,TGTGCCAGCAGTTTATCAAAAGGTGTAGGAGGACTGTTTTTT,CASSLSKGVGGLFF
-,TRBV7-9,13,TRBJ1-5,-,TGTGCCAGCAGCTTAGGTTCTTGGGAGCCCCAGCATTTT,CASSLGSWEPQHF
-,TRBV29-1,11,TRBJ1-1,-,TGCAGCGTTGTATTTCTGGACCGAGCTTTCTTT,CSVVFLDRAFF
-,TRBV9,12,TRBJ2-7,-,TGTGCCAGCAGCCCAGGCGCCTACGAGCAGTACTTC,CASSPGAYEQYF
-,TRBV27,15,TRBJ2-7,-,TGTGCCAGCAGGGGGGGTCTGGGTCGGTCCTACGAGCAGTACTTC,CASRGGLGRSYEQYF
-,TRBV30,16,TRBJ2-7,-,TGTGCCTCCCCACCCCAAGCCAGCGAGGGCGACTACGAGCAGTACTTC,CASPPQASEGDYEQYF
-,TRBV7-9,16,TRBJ2-2,-,TGTGCCAGCAGCTTAGGGCCCGACAGTTACACCGGGGAGCTGTTTTTT,CASSLGPDSYTGELFF
-,TRBV7-6,13,TRBJ1-1,-,TGTGCCAGCAGCTTAAATGCGGAAACTGAAGCTTTCTTT,CASSLNAETEAFF
TRBD2,TRBV27,13,TRBJ2-7,-,TGTGCCAGCAGTTACGGGACTACCTACGAGCAGTACTTC,CASSYGTTYEQYF
TRBD1,TRBV27,14,TRBJ2-7,-,TGTGCCAGCTCGTCACCGGGACAGGACTACGAGCAGTACTTC,CASSSPGQDYEQYF
TRBD2,TRBV28,15,TRBJ2-1,-,TGTGCCAGCAGTTTATTAGGGCGCCTAGCGGGAGGGCAGTTCTTC,CASSLLGRLAGGQFF
-,TRBV11-2,17,TRBJ2-3,-,TGTGCCAGCAGCTTAGATAAACCACCAAACCCCGCAGATACGCAGTATTTT,CASSLDKPPNPADTQYF
-,TRBV9,15,TRBJ2-3,-,TGTGCCAGCAGCGTTGAGACTACGCCACTGGATACGCAGTATTTT,CASSVETTPLDTQYF
-,TRBV15,13,TRBJ2-7,-,TGTGCCACCAGCAGACCGAGCTCCTACGAGCAGTACTTC,CATSRPSSYEQYF
-,TRBV6-4,14,TRBJ1-5,-,TGTGCCAGCAGTGACAATTCGCGTACGAAGCCCCAGCATTTT,CASSDNSRTKPQHF
-,TRBV28,14,TRBJ1-1,once,TGTGCCAGCAGTTTTGGAGGAGAGTTCACTGAAGCTTTCTTT,CASSFGGEFTEAFF
TRBD2,TRBV6-1,18,TRBJ2-3,once,TGTGCCAGCAGTGCCTATAGAGCGGGAGGCCGCCCGGCAGATACGCAGTATTTT,CASSAYRAGGRPADTQYF
-,TRBV4-1,14,TRBJ2-7,-,TGCGCCAGCAGCCAAGAAAGGGTTCGTGACGAGCAGTACTTC,CASSQERVRDEQYF
-,TRBV11-2,13,TRBJ2-5,few,TGTGCCACCAGAGGACACAGGCAAGAGACCCAGTACTTC,CATRGHRQETQYF
-,TRBV4-1,12,TRBJ2-3,-,TGCGCCAGCAGCCAAGAAGTCGGTACGCAGTATTTT,CASSQEVGTQYF
-,TRBV11-3,17,TRBJ1-1,-,TGTGCCAGCAGCTTAGCTTCGGAAGGGGGAGGGAACGCTGAAGCTTTCTTT,CASSLASEGGGNAEAFF
TRBD1,TRBV29-1,15,TRBJ2-5,-,TGCAGCGTTGAGAAGGGACAGTCAATACAAGAGACCCAGTACTTC,CSVEKGQSIQETQYF
-,TRBV27,14,TRBJ1-5,-,TGTGCCAGCAGTTTAGTGGGGAGCAATCAGCCCCAGCATTTT,CASSLVGSNQPQHF
TRBD1,TRBV9,14,TRBJ2-7,-,TGTGCCAGCAGCCCGCGGGACAGGGGCCACGAGCAGTACTTC,CASSPRDRGHEQYF
TRBD2,TRBV7-2,12,TRBJ2-1,-,TGTGCCAGCAGCAGCCGAGCGGGAGAGCAGTTCTTC,CASSSRAGEQFF
TRBD2,TRBV9,16,TRBJ2-3,-,TGTGCCAGCAGCGTAGAGAGCGGGAGTCCCACAGATACGCAGTATTTT,CASSVESGSPTDTQYF
-,TRBV19,17,TRBJ2-6,-,TGTGCCAGTAGTATGGGCAGACCCTCCTCTGGGGCCAACGTCCTGACTTTC,CASSMGRPSSGANVLTF